A single sample is the source of the 3 T cell receptor beta chains below, sequenced in a study of cytomegalovirus exposure and HLA in healthy donors (dated by TCRdb to 2017 to 2019). Library preparation was by the immunoSEQ multiplex PCR assay. A mixture of 60 forward primers for TCR Vbeta segments and 13 reverse primers for TCR Jbeta segments was used in the multiplex PCR. In TCRdb, the immuneACCESS table is reduced to in-frame sequences with V and J assigned. These tables do not hold every clone; where another copy was compared, an unresolved V gene accounts for under half, and the others remain unexplained. Present in this sample are some 200,000 clones, around 80% of which were seen just once. The ten largest make up roughly 2.5% of the sample. Sequencing was performed on PBMCs. The source is a woman aged 55-70 years in good health and CMV-seropositive.

The chain carries TRBV7-9 and TRBJ2-1; D not certain. From germline, CDR1 is SEHNR and CDR2 FQNEAQ (reference sequence). Trimming stripped 1 base from V and 7 bases from J, with 11 bases between. CDR3 length equals 14 residues. The CDR3 spells CASSLGGVRNEQFF. The CDR3 region has the DNA TGTGCCAGCAGCTTAGGAGGAGTGCGTAATGAGCAGTTCTTC.

CDR3 DNA: TGCGCCAGCAGCTTGCTCGAAAACAGCGGGGGGTCCAATGAGCAGTTCTTC. Translating it yields CASSLLENSGGSNEQFF. This sequence joins TRBV5-1 and TRBJ2-1, with TRBD2 identical over 9 bases. This CDR3 has 17 residues. Trimming removed 1 base from V and 6 bases from J; junction bases left unmatched: 11. CDR1 SGHRS and CDR2 YFSETQ come from the germline V gene. Full variable domain (rest looked up from reference TRBV5-1 and TRBJ2-1): KAGVTQTPRYLIKTRGQQVTLSCSPISGHRSVSWYQQTPGQGLQFLFEYFSETQRNKGNFPGRFSGRQFSNSRSEMNVSTLELGDSALYLCASSLLENSGGSNEQFFGPGTRLTVL.

The gene calls are TRBV5-1 and TRBJ1-1, with TRBD1 matching over 7 bases. With 5 bases clipped from V and 7 bases from J, the junction kept 11 bases outside the gene matches. This CDR3 is built from 14 residues. The germline V gene encodes CDR1 SGHRS and CDR2 YFSETQ. The CDR3 is CASRERQGMSEAFF. The CDR3 region has the DNA TGCGCCAGCAGGGAAAGACAGGGTATGAGTGAAGCTTTCTTT.